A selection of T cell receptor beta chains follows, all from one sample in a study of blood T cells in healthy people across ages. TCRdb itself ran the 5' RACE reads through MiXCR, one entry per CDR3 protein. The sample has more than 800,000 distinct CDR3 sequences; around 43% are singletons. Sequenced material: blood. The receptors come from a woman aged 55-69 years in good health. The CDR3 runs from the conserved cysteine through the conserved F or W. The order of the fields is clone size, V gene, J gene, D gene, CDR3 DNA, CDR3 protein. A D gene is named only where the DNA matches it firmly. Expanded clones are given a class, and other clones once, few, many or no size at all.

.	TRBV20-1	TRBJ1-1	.	TGCAGTGCAAATCGCGATTTGAACACTGAAGCTTTCTTT	CSANRDLNTEAFF
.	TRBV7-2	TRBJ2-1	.	TGTGCCAGCAGCTTCGCGAGGTCCAGGGCTGAGCAGTTCTTC	CASSFARSRAEQFF
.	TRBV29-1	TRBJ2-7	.	TGCAGCGTTGGGCAGGGTAGTATATACGAGCAGTACTTC	CSVGQGSIYEQYF
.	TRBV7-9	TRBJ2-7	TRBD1	TGTGCCAGCAGCCCCCGGGACAGGGTCCACGAGCAGTACTTC	CASSPRDRVHEQYF
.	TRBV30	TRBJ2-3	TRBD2	TGTGCCTGGGTAGCGGGAGGCACAGATACGCAGTATTTT	CAWVAGGTDTQYF
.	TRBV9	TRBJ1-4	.	TGTGCCAGCAGTCCCACAGGGCGTCCTAATGAAAAACTGTTTTTT	CASSPTGRPNEKLFF
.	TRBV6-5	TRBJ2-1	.	TGTGCCAGCAGTGAACGAGCAGGATCGTACAGTGAGCAGTTCTTC	CASSERAGSYSEQFF
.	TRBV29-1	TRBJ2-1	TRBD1	TGCAGCGTTTCTGACAGGGGACCGGGGGAGACCCAGTTCTTC	CSVSDRGPGETQFF
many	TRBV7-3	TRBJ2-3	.	TGTGCCAGCAGCTTAGGTGGGGTAGCAGATACGCAGTATTTT	CASSLGGVADTQYF
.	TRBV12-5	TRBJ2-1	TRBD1	TGTGCTAGTGGTTTGGGGGGGACAGCAAACAATGAGCAGTTCTTC	CASGLGGTANNEQFF
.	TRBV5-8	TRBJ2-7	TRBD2	TGTGCCAGCAGCTTGGTTGCGGGAGATGTCAACGAGCAGTACTTC	CASSLVAGDVNEQYF
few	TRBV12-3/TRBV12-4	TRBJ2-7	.	TGTGCCAGCAGTTTAAGAGGGGGCTGGGGAATAGCGGGGTCATCGTACTTC	CASSLRGGWGIAGSSYF
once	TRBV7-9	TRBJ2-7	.	TGTGCCAGCAGCGGAGGACCGAGGGCCTACGGGCAGTACTTC	CASSGGPRAYGQYF
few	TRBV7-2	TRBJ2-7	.	TGTGCCAGCAGCTTATATTCAGAATGGCACGAGCAGTACTTC	CASSLYSEWHEQYF
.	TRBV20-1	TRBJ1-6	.	TGCAGTGCTAGGACAGGTGTCTTGTATAATTCACCCCTCCACTTT	CSARTGVLYNSPLHF
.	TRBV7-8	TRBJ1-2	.	TGTGCCAGCAGCTTAGATCGCGCCGTTAAACGGGGAATTCAGCATGGCTACACCTTC	CASSLDRAVKRGIQHGYTF
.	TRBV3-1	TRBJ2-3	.	TGTGCCAGCAGCGTAGGTAACCCCGGCACAGATACGCAGTATTTT	CASSVGNPGTDTQYF
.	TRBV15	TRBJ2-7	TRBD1	TGTGCCACCAGCAGGGCAGGACAGGGTCGCTCCTACGAGCAGTACTTC	CATSRAGQGRSYEQYF
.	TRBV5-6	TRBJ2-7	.	TGTGCCAGCAGCTTGTTACCTGGATACGAGCGGTACTTC	CASSLLPGYERYF
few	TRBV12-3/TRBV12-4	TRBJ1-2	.	TGTGCCAGCAGTGCTAACAGAAACTATGGCTACACCTTC	CASSANRNYGYTF
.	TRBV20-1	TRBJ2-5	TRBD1	TGCAGTGCTGCACCGGGACAGGGGGCTGCTGCCCAGTACTTC	CSAAPGQGAAAQYF
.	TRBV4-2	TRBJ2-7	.	TGTGCCAGCAGCCAAGTAACAGGCGGCGAGCAGTACTTC	CASSQVTGGEQYF
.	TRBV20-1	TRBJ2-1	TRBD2	TGCAGTGCCGTGGGCGGGAGGGTTTACAATGAGCAGTTCTTC	CSAVGGRVYNEQFF
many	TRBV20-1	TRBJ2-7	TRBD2	TGCAGCTTAGCGGGAGGTTACGAGCAGTACTTC	CSLAGGYEQYF
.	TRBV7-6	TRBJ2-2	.	TGTGCCAGCAGCTCGCCCCCCTCAACGGGGCTGACGAACACCGGGGAGCTGTTTTTT	CASSSPPSTGLTNTGELFF
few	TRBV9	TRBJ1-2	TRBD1	TGTGCCAGCAGCGTAGAGGACAGGGGGCTTAAGTGGAACTATGGCTACACCTTC	CASSVEDRGLKWNYGYTF
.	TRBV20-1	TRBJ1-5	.	TGCAGTGCTAGTGGGGATGAGAAGAATCAGCCCCAGCATTTT	CSASGDEKNQPQHF
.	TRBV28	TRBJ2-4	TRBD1	TGTGCCAGCAGACCCCGGGACAGAATAGCCAAAAACATTCAGTACTTC	CASRPRDRIAKNIQYF
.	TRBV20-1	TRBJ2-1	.	TGCAGTGCTAGACAGACGATCTCCTACAATGAGCAGTTCTTC	CSARQTISYNEQFF
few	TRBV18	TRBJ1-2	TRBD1	TGTGCCAGCTCACCACGTCAGGGGGGAGACTATGGCTACACCTTC	CASSPRQGGDYGYTF
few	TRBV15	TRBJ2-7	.	TGTGCCACCAGCAGAGATGATGACGGGAGTTGGTACGAGCAGTACTTC	CATSRDDDGSWYEQYF
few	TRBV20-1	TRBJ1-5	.	TGCAGTGCTCTGGGGGGATGGGGGGGTCAGCCCCAGCATTTT	CSALGGWGGQPQHF
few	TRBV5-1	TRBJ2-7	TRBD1	TGCGCCAGCAGCTCTTTAGGGACAGCAGGCTACGAGCAGTACTTC	CASSSLGTAGYEQYF
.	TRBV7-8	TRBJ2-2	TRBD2	TGTGCCAGCAGCTTAGCGGGAGGGACTACCGGGGAGCTGTTTTTT	CASSLAGGTTGELFF
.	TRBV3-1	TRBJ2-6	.	TGTGCCAGCGAGTCTGGGGCCAACGTCCTGACTTTC	CASESGANVLTF
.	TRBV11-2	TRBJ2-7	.	TGTGCCAGCAGCCACCCCATAGGAGCCAGCGAGCAGTACTTC	CASSHPIGASEQYF
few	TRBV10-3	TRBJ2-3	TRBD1	TGTGCCATCAGTGGGGGACAGAACACAGATACGCAGTATTTT	CAISGGQNTDTQYF
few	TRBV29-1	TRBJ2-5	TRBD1	TGCAGCGTTGAAACAGGGGAGCACGAGACCCAGTACTTC	CSVETGEHETQYF
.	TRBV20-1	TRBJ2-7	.	TGCAGTGCTAGAGGTGAGGGAGGACACTACGAGCAGTACTTC	CSARGEGGHYEQYF
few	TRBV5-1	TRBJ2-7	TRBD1	TGCGCCAGCAGCCGCGGACAGGCCGGCTACGAGCAGTACTTC	CASSRGQAGYEQYF
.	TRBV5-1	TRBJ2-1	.	TGCGCCAGCAGCTCTAACCTGACTATCAATGAGCAGTTCTTC	CASSSNLTINEQFF
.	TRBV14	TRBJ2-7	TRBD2	TGTGCCAGCAGCCAAGCCCTAAGGACTAGCGGGAGCTACGAGCAGTACTTC	CASSQALRTSGSYEQYF
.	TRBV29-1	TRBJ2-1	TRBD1	TGCAGCGTTGTGGACAGGGTCAATGAGCAGTTCTTC	CSVVDRVNEQFF
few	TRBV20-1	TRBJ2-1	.	TGCAGTGCTAGCACCCCGGGCGCATACAATGAGCAGTTCTTC	CSASTPGAYNEQFF
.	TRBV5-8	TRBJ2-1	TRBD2	TGTGCCAGCAGCCGGACTAGCGCTGAGCAGTTCTTC	CASSRTSAEQFF
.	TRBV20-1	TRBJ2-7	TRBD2	TGCAGTGCTTTTAGCGGGAGGTCCTACAATGAGCAGTACTTC	CSAFSGRSYNEQYF
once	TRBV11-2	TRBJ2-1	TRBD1	TGTGCCAGCAGCTTCCGCGACAGGGAAGCACTTGATGAGCAGTTCTTC	CASSFRDREALDEQFF
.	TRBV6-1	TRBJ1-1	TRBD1	TGTGCCAGCAGTCCGGGACAGGGGGCTTCGATGAACACTGAAGCTTTCTTT	CASSPGQGASMNTEAFF
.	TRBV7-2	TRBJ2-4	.	TGTGCCAGCAGCCCTAGGCAGGGTTGGAACATTCAGTACTTC	CASSPRQGWNIQYF
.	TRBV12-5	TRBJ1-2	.	TGTGCTAGTGGCCCGTCGGCCTACTATGGCTACACCTTC	CASGPSAYYGYTF
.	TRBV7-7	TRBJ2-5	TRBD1	TGTGCCAGCAGCTCCGGGACAGGGTTCAATGAGCAGTACTTC	CASSSGTGFNEQYF
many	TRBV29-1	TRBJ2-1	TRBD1	TGCAGCTCCAGCCCGGGACAGGCCAGCGATGAGCAGTTCTTC	CSSSPGQASDEQFF
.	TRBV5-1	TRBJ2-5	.	TGCGCCAGCAGCTTGGCAGGGCGGCGGCCCCAAGAGACCCAGTACTTC	CASSLAGRRPQETQYF